The clone carrying this T cell receptor (beta chain) was seen many times. The antigen remains undetermined. This sample is drawn from a study of regulatory T cells in long-lasting Graves disease. General study results and limits: Favoring TRBV28, TRBJ1-2 and TRBJ2-5 was a feature seen in persistent disease. Limited sample numbers may have lowered accuracy.

HTBI primers from iRepertoire and Arm-PCR of CDR3 regions yielded the TCR beta libraries. TCRdb analysed the multiplex PCR reads with MiXCR anew, one entry per CDR3 protein. This sample carries some 320,000 distinct CDR3 sequences, about a sixth of them seen once, and the ten largest clones take more than 35%. Trimming took off 1 base at V and 3 bases at J, with 6 bases between the two ends. The CDR3 consists of 13 residues. Germline-derived CDR1 and CDR2 are MDHEN and SYDVKM. The time point was: newly diagnosed GD, antithyroid drugs for less than 3 months. Extracted PBMC RNA gave rise to the TCR library.

Sequences were derived from peripheral blood mononuclear cells (PBMCs), sampled at new diagnosis, from a patient treated with antithyroid drugs. The receptor comes from a female donor with Graves disease. J is TRBJ2-5 and V is TRBV28; tentatively, D is TRBD2 (5 bases). The CDR3 nucleotides read TGTGCCAGCAGTTTATCCGGGGAAGAGACCCAGTACTTC. Translated: CASSLSGEETQYF.